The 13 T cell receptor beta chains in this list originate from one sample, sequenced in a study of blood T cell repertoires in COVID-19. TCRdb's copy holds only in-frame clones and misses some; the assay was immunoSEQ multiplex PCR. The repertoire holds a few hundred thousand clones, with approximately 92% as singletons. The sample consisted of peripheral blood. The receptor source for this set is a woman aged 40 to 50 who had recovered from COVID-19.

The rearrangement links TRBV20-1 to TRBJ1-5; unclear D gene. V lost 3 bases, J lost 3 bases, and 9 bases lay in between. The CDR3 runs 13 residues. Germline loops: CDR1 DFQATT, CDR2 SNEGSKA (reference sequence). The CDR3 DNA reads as TGCAGTGCTAGTAAAGAGCCCAATCAGCCCCAGCATTTT. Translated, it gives CSASKEPNQPQHF.

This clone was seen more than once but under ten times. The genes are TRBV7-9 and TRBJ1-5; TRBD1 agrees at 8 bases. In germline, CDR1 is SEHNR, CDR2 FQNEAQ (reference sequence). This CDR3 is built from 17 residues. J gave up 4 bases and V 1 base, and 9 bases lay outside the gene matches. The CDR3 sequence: CASSLVAGTGTNQPQHF. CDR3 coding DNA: TGTGCCAGCAGCTTAGTGGCCGGGACAGGAACTAATCAGCCCCAGCATTTT.

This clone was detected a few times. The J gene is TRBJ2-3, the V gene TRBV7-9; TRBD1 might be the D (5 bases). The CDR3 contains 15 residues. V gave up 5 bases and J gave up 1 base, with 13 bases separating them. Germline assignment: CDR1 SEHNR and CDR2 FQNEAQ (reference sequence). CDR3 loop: CASSTGQVRTDTQYF. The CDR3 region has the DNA TGTGCCAGCAGCACCGGACAAGTGCGCACAGATACGCAGTATTTT.

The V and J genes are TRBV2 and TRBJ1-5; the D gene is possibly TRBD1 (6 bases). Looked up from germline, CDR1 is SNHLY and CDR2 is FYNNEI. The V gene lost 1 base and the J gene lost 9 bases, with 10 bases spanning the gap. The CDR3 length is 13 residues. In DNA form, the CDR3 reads TGTGCCAGCAGTGAAGAAACAGGGCGGCCCCAGCATTTT. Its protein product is CASSEETGRPQHF.

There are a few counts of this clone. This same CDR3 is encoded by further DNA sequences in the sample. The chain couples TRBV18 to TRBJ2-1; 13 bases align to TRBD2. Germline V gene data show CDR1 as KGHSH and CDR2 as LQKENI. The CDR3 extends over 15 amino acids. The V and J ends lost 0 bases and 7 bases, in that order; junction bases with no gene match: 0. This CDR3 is CASSPPGLAGNEQFF. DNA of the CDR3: TGTGCCAGCTCACCACCGGGACTAGCGGGGAATGAGCAGTTCTTC.

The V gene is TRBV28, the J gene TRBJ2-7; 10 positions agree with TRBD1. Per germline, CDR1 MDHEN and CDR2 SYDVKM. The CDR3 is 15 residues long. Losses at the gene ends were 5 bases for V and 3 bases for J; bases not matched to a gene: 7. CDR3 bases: TGTGCCAGCAGTCCGCCGGACAGGGGGATCTACGAGCAGTACTTC. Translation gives CASSPPDRGIYEQYF.

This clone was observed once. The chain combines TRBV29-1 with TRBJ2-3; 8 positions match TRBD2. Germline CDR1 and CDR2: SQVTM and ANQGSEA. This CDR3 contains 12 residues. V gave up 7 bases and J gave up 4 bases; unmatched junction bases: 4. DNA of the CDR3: TGCAGCGCCCGGGGGGGCCCAGATACGCAGTATTTT. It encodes CSARGGPDTQYF.

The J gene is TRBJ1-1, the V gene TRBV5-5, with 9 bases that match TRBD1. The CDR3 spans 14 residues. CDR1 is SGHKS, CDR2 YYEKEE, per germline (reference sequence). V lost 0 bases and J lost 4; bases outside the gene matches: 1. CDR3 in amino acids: CASSLGQGGTEAFF. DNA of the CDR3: TGTGCCAGCAGCTTGGGACAGGGGGGCACTGAAGCTTTCTTT.

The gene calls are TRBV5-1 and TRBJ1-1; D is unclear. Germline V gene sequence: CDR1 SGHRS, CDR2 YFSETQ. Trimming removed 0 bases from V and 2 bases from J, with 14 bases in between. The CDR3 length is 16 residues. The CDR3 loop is CASSLAFGRRNTEAFF. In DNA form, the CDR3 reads TGCGCCAGCAGCTTGGCCTTTGGGAGGCGAAACACTGAAGCTTTCTTT.

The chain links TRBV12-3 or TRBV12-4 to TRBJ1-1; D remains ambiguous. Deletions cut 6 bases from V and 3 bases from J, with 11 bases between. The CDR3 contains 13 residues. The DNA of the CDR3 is TGTGCCAGCAGCCGTAGCAGAGACACTGAAGCTTTCTTT. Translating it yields CASSRSRDTEAFF.

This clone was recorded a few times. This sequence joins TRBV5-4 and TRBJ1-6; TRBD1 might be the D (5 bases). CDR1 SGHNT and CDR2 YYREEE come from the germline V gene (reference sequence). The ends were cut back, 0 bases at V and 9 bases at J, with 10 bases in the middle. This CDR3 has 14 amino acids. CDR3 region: CASSLAHRFSPLHF. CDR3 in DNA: TGTGCCAGCAGCTTGGCCCACAGGTTTTCACCCCTCCACTTT.

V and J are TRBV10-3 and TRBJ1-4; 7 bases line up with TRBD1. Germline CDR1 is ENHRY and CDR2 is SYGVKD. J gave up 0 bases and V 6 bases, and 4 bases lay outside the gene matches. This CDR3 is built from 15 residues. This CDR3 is CAIRGQIATNEKLFF. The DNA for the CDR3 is TGTGCCATCAGGGGACAGATTGCAACTAATGAAAAACTGTTTTTT.

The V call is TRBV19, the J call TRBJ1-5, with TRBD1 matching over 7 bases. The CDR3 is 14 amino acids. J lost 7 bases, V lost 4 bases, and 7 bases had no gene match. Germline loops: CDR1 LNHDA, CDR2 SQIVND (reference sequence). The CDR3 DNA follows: TGTGCCAGTAGTAGCCGGGACAGAGAGCAGCCCCAGCATTTT. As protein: CASSSRDREQPQHF. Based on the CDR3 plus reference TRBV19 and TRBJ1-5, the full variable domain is DGGITQSPKYLFRKEGQNVTLSCEQNLNHDAMYWYRQDPGQGLRLIYYSQIVNDFQKGDIAEGYSVSREKKESFPLTVTSAQKNPTAFYLCASSSRDREQPQHFGDGTRLSIL.